What follows describes a single TCR beta chain. Its target is not known. One end of the junction does not line up with germline, which may come from a read error. The data were obtained in a study of regulatory T cells in long-lasting Graves disease. According to the study, TCR beta libraries were built with iRepertoire HTBI primers and CDR3-region Arm-PCR. TCRdb passed the multiplex PCR reads through MiXCR, listing each CDR3 protein once. Of hundreds of thousands of distinct CDR3 sequences listed, about a fifth were seen once; the top ten hold about 7%. The germline gives CDR1 SSHAT, CDR2 FNYEAQ (reference sequence). The CDR3 sequence is 14 residues long. Study-wide points: Sharing of public clonotypes was greater in persistent patients (about 3,000) than in new patients (around 890).

Time point given: persistent/refractory GD, antithyroid drugs over 5 years with positive TRAb. Following extraction of RNA from PBMCs, that RNA was used to make the TCR library. Approximately 10-milliliter peripheral blood samples went into EDTA tubes. Sequencing used peripheral blood mononuclear cells (PBMCs), obtained when the disease was refractory, from a patient treated with antithyroid drugs. This clonotype was obtained from a female donor with Graves disease. The chain combines TRBV7-7 with TRBJ2-5, with D possibly TRBD1 on 5 matching bases. The CDR3 loop reads CASSLYQGQETQYF. CDR3 nucleotide sequence: TGTGCTAGCAGCTTATATCAGGGCCAAGAGACCCAGTACTTC.